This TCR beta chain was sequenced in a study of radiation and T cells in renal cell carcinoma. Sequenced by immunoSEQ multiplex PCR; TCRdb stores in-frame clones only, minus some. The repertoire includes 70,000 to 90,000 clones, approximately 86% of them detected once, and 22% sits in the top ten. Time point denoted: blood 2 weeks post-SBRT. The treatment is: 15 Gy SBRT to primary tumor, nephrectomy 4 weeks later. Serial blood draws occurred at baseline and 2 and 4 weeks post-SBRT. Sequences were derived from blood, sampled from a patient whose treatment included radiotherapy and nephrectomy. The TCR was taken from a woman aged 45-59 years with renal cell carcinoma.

The CDR3, as DNA: TGTGCCAGCAGCGGCACCGGGGGGGCCGGGAACATTCAGTACTTC. It is translated as CASSGTGGAGNIQYF. J is TRBJ2-4 and V is TRBV7-2, with 8 bases matching TRBD2. Germline trimming cut 5 bases from V and 7 bases from J; bases unmatched to any gene: 10. The CDR3 consists of 15 residues. Germline-derived CDR1 and CDR2 are SGHTA and FQGNSA.